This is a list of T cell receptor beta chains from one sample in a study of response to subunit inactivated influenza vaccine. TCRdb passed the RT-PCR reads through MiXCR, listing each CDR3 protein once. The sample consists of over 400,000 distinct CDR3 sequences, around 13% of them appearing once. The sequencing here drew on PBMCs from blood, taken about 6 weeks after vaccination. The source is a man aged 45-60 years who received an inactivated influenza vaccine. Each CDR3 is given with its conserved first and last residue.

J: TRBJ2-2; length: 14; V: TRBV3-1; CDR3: CASSVGRWGGELFF
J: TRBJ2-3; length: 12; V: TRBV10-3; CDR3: CAIAGNTDTQYF
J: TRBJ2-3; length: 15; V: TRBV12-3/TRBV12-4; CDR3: CASSRTTGGTDTQYF
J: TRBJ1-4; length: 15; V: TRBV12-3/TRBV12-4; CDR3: CASTLRQGASEKLFF
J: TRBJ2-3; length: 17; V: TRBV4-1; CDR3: CASSPNAVGQGTDTQYF
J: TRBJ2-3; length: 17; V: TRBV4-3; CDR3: CASSQDLGTPITDTQYF
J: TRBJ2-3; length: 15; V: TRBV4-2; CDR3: CASRNAAGETDTQYF
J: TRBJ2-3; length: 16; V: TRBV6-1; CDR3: CASSRTSGSLADTQYF
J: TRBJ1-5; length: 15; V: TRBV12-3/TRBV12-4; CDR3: CASSLGTGVVQAQHF
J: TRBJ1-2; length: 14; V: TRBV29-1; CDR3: CSVGDRGHYYGYTF
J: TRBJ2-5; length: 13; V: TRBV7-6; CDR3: CASSFAGLETQYF
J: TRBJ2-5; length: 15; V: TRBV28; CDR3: CASSLFAGPQETQYF
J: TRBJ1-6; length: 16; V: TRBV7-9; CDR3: CASSPLIGAYNSPLHF
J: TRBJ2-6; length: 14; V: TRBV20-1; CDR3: CSAGTSSGANVLTF
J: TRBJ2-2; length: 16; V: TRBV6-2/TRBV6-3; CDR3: CASKTSGVANTGELFF
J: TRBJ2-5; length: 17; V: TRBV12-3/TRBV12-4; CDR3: CASSLAGLAGGRETQYF
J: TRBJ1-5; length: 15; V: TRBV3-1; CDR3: CASSLTGQGGQPQHF
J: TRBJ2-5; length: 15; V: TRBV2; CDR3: CASTFTSGGQETQYF
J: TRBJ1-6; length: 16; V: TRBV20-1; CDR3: CSAPRRRDVNNSPLHF
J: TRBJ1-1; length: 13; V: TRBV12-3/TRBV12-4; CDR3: CASTPVPNTEAFF
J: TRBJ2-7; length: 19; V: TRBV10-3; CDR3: CAISESTPLAGGKSTEQYF
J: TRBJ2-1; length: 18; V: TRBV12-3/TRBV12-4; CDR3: CASSPDRFTSGRAIEQFF
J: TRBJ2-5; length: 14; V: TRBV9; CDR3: CASSVGWTQETQYF
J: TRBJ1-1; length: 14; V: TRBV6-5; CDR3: CASSYSPGQTEAFF
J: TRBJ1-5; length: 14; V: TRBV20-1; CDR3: CSARQQDSNQPQHF
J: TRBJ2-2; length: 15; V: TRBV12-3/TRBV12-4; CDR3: CASTMDIANTGELFF
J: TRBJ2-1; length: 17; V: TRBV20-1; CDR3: CCARGSLAGGSNNEQFF
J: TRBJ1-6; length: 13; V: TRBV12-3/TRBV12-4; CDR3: CASSLQANSPLHF
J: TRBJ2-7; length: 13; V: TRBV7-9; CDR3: CASSGRQAYEQYF
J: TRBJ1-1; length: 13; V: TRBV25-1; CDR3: CASSEVNPWEAFF
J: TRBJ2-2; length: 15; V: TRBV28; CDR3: CASSLAGALFGELFF
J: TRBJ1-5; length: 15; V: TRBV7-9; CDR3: CASSSDRESYQPQHF
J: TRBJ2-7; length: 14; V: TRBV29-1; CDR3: CSAVGDRGPYEQYF
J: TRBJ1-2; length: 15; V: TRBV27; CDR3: CASSLNPGGAWGYTF
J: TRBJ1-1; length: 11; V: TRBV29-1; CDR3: CSVEDPIGAFF
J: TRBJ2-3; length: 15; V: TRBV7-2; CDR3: CASSLVLVASDTQYF
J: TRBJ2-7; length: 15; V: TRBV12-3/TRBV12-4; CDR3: CASSFSTGGLYEQYF
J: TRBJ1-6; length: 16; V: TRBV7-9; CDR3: CASSIPGDHYNSPLHF
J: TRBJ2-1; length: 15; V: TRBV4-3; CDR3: CASSQDSAGYNEQFF
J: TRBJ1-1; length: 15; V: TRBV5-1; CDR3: CASSLEEAGVTEAFF
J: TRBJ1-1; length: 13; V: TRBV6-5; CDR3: CASSYARLTEAFF
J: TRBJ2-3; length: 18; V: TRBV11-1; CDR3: CASRATSGGSTSTDTQYF
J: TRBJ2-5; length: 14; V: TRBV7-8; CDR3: CASSLAYGLKTQYF
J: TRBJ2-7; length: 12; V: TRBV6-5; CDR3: CATQGLALEQYF
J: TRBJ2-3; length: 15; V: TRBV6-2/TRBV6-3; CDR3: CASSSLALSTDTQYF
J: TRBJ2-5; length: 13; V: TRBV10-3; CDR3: CAASSSGKETQYF
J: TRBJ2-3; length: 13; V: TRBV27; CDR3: CASSFTHTDTQYF
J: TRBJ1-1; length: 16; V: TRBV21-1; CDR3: CASRTSTGGRRTEAFF
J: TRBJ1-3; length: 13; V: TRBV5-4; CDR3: CASSLFGTKTGNF
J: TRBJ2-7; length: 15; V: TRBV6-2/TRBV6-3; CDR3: CASSGHRVDLSEQYF
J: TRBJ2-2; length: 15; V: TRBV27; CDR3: CASKVVWSAPGELFF
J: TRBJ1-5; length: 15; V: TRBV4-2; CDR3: CASSQGATGNQPQHF
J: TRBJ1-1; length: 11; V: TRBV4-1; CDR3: CASSQVGRAFF
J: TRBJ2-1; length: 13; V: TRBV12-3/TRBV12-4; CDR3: CASSLAGISEQFF
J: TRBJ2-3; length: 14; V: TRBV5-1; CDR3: CASSSEGPRDTQYF
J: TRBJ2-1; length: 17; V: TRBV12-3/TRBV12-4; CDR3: CASSLALNRGADNEQFF
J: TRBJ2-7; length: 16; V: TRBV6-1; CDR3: CASSEVFEVNSYEQYF
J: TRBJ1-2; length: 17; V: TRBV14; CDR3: CASSPLGPAKTNYGYTF
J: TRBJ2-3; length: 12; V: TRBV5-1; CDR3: CASGMDTDTQYF
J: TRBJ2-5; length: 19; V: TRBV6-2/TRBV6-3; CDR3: CASSYTSGLVRVDQETQYF